This record concerns one T cell receptor (beta chain) sequence. Its antigen is currently unknown. The data stem from a study of shared clonotypes between healthy human individuals. Per germline, CDR1 SGHAT and CDR2 FQNNGV. There are 14 residues in the CDR3. Trimming stripped 5 bases from V and 5 bases from J, with 16 bases between. Deep was the level at which the assay was run. Using immunoSEQ multiplex PCR, the repertoire was profiled, and TCRdb retains in-frame clones only, with some absent. The data hold 2 million to 3 million clones, with 80% to 95% observed a single time. General study findings and limits: For naive CD4 cells, approximately 5% of clonotypes were shared across a handful of donors. Relative to memory subsets, naive subsets generally showed larger estimated richness.

The investigators split CD4+ cells into a CD45RA+ naive subset and a CD45RA-negative memory subset. The chain carries TRBV11-2 and TRBJ2-7; D not resolved. The clonotype originates from a man younger than 30 in good health. Some clones in this sample may be carry-over from other donors' samples. Sequenced input: naive CD4+ T cells from PBMCs. Indicated subset: CD45RA+ positively selected. The CDR3 sequence is CASSRRGMTHEQYF. The CDR3 bases are TGTGCCAGCAGCCGCCGCGGAATGACCCACGAGCAGTACTTC.